The present T cell receptor beta chain was sequenced within a study of T and B cells in COVID-19 patients. Study results and caveats: No sequencing was yet done of CD4+, regulatory or CD8+ subsets, or of SARS-CoV-2-responsive or tetramer+ sorted cells. In COVID-19 patients, T cell receptor beta variable and joining gene use was reportedly strongly skewed.

Comment on this clonotype: The antigen remains undetermined.

Each TRB amplification used roughly 220-550 ng of genomic DNA from blood. Multiplex PCR with BIOMED2 TRB-A/B primer pools amplified TRB rearrangements. TCRdb itself ran the multiplex PCR reads through MiXCR, one entry per CDR3 protein. The table records tens of thousands of distinct CDR3 sequences, 25% to 35% of them present only once. CDR1 and CDR2 (germline): DFQATT, SNEGSKA (reference sequence). The CDR3 loop spans 12 amino acids. Trimming cost V 6 bases and J 9 bases, with 15 bases left between them. The sequenced sample consisted of blood. The receptor was isolated from a human donor who had recovered from COVID-19. The chain employs TRBV20-1 and TRBJ2-1; tentatively, D is TRBD2 (5 bases). CDR3 coding DNA: TGCAGTGCGCCCTCCGGGGTAGGTGAGCAGTTCTTC. It codes for CSAPSGVGEQFF.